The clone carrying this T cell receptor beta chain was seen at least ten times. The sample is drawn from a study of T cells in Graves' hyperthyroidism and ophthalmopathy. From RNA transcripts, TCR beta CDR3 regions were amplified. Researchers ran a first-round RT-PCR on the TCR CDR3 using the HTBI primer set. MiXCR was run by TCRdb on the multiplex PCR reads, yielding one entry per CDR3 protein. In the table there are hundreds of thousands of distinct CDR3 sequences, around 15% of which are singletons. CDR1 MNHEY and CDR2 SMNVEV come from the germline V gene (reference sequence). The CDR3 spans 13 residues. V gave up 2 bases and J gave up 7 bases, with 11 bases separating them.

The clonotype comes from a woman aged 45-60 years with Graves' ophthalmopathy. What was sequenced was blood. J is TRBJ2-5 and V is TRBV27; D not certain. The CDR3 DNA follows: TGTGCCAGCAGTTTACGGCCTATAGGGACCCAGTACTTC. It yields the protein CASSLRPIGTQYF.